This is a list of T cell receptor beta chains from one sample in a study of human T cells and chemical hapten exposure. TCRdb fed the RACE reads into MiXCR, producing one record per CDR3 protein. Of about 96,000 distinct CDR3 sequences in the sample, roughly a tenth were seen once. The sample was whole blood, taken in connection with sensitization to the hapten diphenylcyclopropenone (DPC). These receptors originate from a woman between 40 and 55 years old with alopecia areata. Some clones in this sample may be carry-over from other donors' samples. Each CDR3 is given with its conserved first and last residue. The D gene is left open where the match is weak. Clone size appears in some rows only: once, few, many, or a class for an expanded clone.

v_call: TRBV5-4
d_call: NA
j_call: TRBJ1-1
clone_size: NA
cdr3_nt: TGTGCCAGCAGCTTGGATACCGGACCGGGCACTGAAGCTTTCTTT
cdr3_aa: CASSLDTGPGTEAFF

v_call: TRBV19
d_call: NA
j_call: TRBJ2-7
clone_size: few
cdr3_nt: TGTGCCAGTAGTATTGGAGGGTCGCCCCGCGAGCAGTACTTC
cdr3_aa: CASSIGGSPREQYF

v_call: TRBV12-3/TRBV12-4
d_call: NA
j_call: TRBJ2-7
clone_size: many
cdr3_nt: TGTGCCAGCAGTTTAGTAACGGGAGTATGGGAGCAGTACTTC
cdr3_aa: CASSLVTGVWEQYF

v_call: TRBV9
d_call: TRBD2
j_call: TRBJ2-3
clone_size: many
cdr3_nt: TGTGCCAGCAGCGTTACGGGAGGGGTAGATACGCAGTATTTT
cdr3_aa: CASSVTGGVDTQYF

v_call: TRBV27
d_call: TRBD1
j_call: TRBJ2-7
clone_size: few
cdr3_nt: TGTGCCAGCAGTGCACCAGACAGGGGGTCGTACGAGCAGTACTTC
cdr3_aa: CASSAPDRGSYEQYF

v_call: TRBV15
d_call: NA
j_call: TRBJ2-7
clone_size: many
cdr3_nt: TGTGCCACCAGCAGGGAGATTCCCGGCATCCCCTACGAGCAGTACTTC
cdr3_aa: CATSREIPGIPYEQYF

v_call: TRBV6-2/TRBV6-3
d_call: NA
j_call: TRBJ2-2
clone_size: few
cdr3_nt: TGTGCCAGCAGGCACCTTCAGAACACCGGGGAGCTGTTTTTT
cdr3_aa: CASRHLQNTGELFF

v_call: TRBV13
d_call: NA
j_call: TRBJ2-1
clone_size: few
cdr3_nt: TGTGCCAGCAGCTGGGGACCGGCACGTGAGCAGTTCTTC
cdr3_aa: CASSWGPAREQFF

v_call: TRBV5-1
d_call: NA
j_call: TRBJ2-2
clone_size: NA
cdr3_nt: TGCGCCAGCAGCTTAGACGGGCGCTCTAACACCGGGGAGCTGTTTTTT
cdr3_aa: CASSLDGRSNTGELFF

v_call: TRBV7-7
d_call: TRBD2
j_call: TRBJ2-3
clone_size: many
cdr3_nt: TGTGCTAGCAGCCCACTAGCGGGAACAGATACGCAGTATTTT
cdr3_aa: CASSPLAGTDTQYF

v_call: TRBV7-9
d_call: TRBD2
j_call: TRBJ2-2
clone_size: few
cdr3_nt: TGTGCCAGCAGCCCCGTTCGGACTAGCGGCACGTTTAACACCGGGGAGCTGTTTTTT
cdr3_aa: CASSPVRTSGTFNTGELFF

v_call: TRBV5-1
d_call: TRBD2
j_call: TRBJ2-1
clone_size: many
cdr3_nt: TGCGCCAGCAGCTTGGGACTAGCGGCTAACTACAATGAGCAGTTCTTC
cdr3_aa: CASSLGLAANYNEQFF

v_call: TRBV2
d_call: NA
j_call: TRBJ1-2
clone_size: few
cdr3_nt: TGTGCCAGCAGGAGGGGAGACGGCTACACCTTC
cdr3_aa: CASRRGDGYTF

v_call: TRBV7-8
d_call: NA
j_call: TRBJ1-4
clone_size: many
cdr3_nt: TGTGCCAGCAGCTTTATCGGGGGGCAGGGTGAAAAACTGTTTTTT
cdr3_aa: CASSFIGGQGEKLFF

v_call: TRBV14
d_call: NA
j_call: TRBJ2-1
clone_size: few
cdr3_nt: TGTGCCAGCAGCCCCCAGGGGTTTGAGCAGTTCTTC
cdr3_aa: CASSPQGFEQFF

v_call: TRBV29-1
d_call: NA
j_call: TRBJ1-3
clone_size: many
cdr3_nt: TGCAGCGTTGAGGAGACCGGGACATCTTATTTT
cdr3_aa: CSVEETGTSYF

v_call: TRBV7-3
d_call: NA
j_call: TRBJ2-2
clone_size: few
cdr3_nt: TGTGCCAGCAGCTTAAATCCGAGTTCGAACACCGGGGAGCTGTTTTTT
cdr3_aa: CASSLNPSSNTGELFF

v_call: TRBV20-1
d_call: TRBD1
j_call: TRBJ1-5
clone_size: NA
cdr3_nt: TGCAGTGCAGGGACCGGGACAGGGGGCTACAATCAGCCCCAGCATTTT
cdr3_aa: CSAGTGTGGYNQPQHF

v_call: TRBV21-1
d_call: NA
j_call: TRBJ1-5
clone_size: many
cdr3_nt: TGTGCCAGCAGCAAAGAGGGCAGGGGAACTTGGCAGCCCCAGCATTTT
cdr3_aa: CASSKEGRGTWQPQHF

v_call: TRBV7-9
d_call: NA
j_call: TRBJ1-3
clone_size: few
cdr3_nt: TGTGCCAGCAGCCCTCCCAGGGAGTTCTCTGGAAACACCATATATTTT
cdr3_aa: CASSPPREFSGNTIYF

v_call: TRBV4-3
d_call: TRBD2
j_call: TRBJ2-3
clone_size: few
cdr3_nt: TGCGCCAGCAGCCAAGAGGACCTAGCGGGAGCGTTCGCAGATACGCAGTATTTT
cdr3_aa: CASSQEDLAGAFADTQYF

v_call: TRBV29-1
d_call: TRBD1
j_call: TRBJ1-1
clone_size: NA
cdr3_nt: TGCAGCGGCGAGGGACAGCTGAACACTGAAGCTTTCTTT
cdr3_aa: CSGEGQLNTEAFF

v_call: TRBV7-9
d_call: TRBD1
j_call: TRBJ2-1
clone_size: many
cdr3_nt: TGTGCCAGCAGCCGGGACAGGGGAGGAGAGCAGTTCTTC
cdr3_aa: CASSRDRGGEQFF

v_call: TRBV6-5
d_call: NA
j_call: TRBJ1-2
clone_size: few
cdr3_nt: TGTGCCAGCAGCCAGGGGCCTTCGGGTTACGTTCCGCCTAACTATGGCTACACCTTC
cdr3_aa: CASSQGPSGYVPPNYGYTF

v_call: TRBV11-2
d_call: TRBD2
j_call: TRBJ2-1
clone_size: few
cdr3_nt: TGTGCCAGCAGCGATAGACTAGCGGTCAATGAGCAGTTCTTC
cdr3_aa: CASSDRLAVNEQFF

v_call: TRBV4-3
d_call: TRBD2
j_call: TRBJ2-1
clone_size: few
cdr3_nt: TGCGCCAGCAGCCAAGAAACGGGACTAGCGGATCTGGAAAGGTTCTTC
cdr3_aa: CASSQETGLADLERFF

v_call: TRBV19
d_call: TRBD2
j_call: TRBJ2-1
clone_size: many
cdr3_nt: TGTGCCAGTAGTATACGCGGGAGGGCCGTGTCCTACAATGAGCAGTTCTTC
cdr3_aa: CASSIRGRAVSYNEQFF

v_call: TRBV7-2
d_call: NA
j_call: TRBJ1-2
clone_size: NA
cdr3_nt: TGTGCCAGCAGCTTAGGACACAACAACTATGGCTACACCTTC
cdr3_aa: CASSLGHNNYGYTF

v_call: TRBV10-3
d_call: TRBD2
j_call: TRBJ2-7
clone_size: many
cdr3_nt: TGTGCCATCAGTGGGGTGGAAAGCGGGAGTGGTGAGCAGTACTTC
cdr3_aa: CAISGVESGSGEQYF

v_call: TRBV27
d_call: NA
j_call: TRBJ2-1
clone_size: many
cdr3_nt: TGTGCCAGCAGCCCCCTTGGGACACTAAATGAGCAGTTCTTC
cdr3_aa: CASSPLGTLNEQFF

v_call: TRBV29-1
d_call: NA
j_call: TRBJ1-1
clone_size: NA
cdr3_nt: TGCAGCGTTGTCCCCAGCATGAACACTGAAGCTTTCTTT
cdr3_aa: CSVVPSMNTEAFF

v_call: TRBV6-2/TRBV6-3
d_call: NA
j_call: TRBJ2-4
clone_size: NA
cdr3_nt: TGTGCCAGCAGTTTCACGCTTTACAGGGATCAAAACATTCAGTACTTC
cdr3_aa: CASSFTLYRDQNIQYF

v_call: TRBV7-2
d_call: NA
j_call: TRBJ2-1
clone_size: many
cdr3_nt: TGTGCCAGCAGCATGACGGTGGGTGAGCAGTTCTTC
cdr3_aa: CASSMTVGEQFF

v_call: TRBV30
d_call: NA
j_call: TRBJ1-1
clone_size: many
cdr3_nt: TGTGCCTGGAGAGGCCAGACGAACACTGAAGCTTTCTTT
cdr3_aa: CAWRGQTNTEAFF

v_call: TRBV7-2
d_call: NA
j_call: TRBJ2-3
clone_size: many
cdr3_nt: TGTGCCAGCAGCTTAAGCAGCGACACAGATACGCAGTATTTT
cdr3_aa: CASSLSSDTDTQYF

v_call: TRBV11-1
d_call: NA
j_call: TRBJ2-1
clone_size: few
cdr3_nt: TGTGCCAGCAGCCAGCAGGGGGGGAGATTGTTTAACTACAATGAGCAGTTCTTC
cdr3_aa: CASSQQGGRLFNYNEQFF

v_call: TRBV7-9
d_call: NA
j_call: TRBJ2-7
clone_size: few
cdr3_nt: TGTGCCAGCAGCCAATCTAGTTACGAGCAGTACTTC
cdr3_aa: CASSQSSYEQYF

v_call: TRBV4-1
d_call: TRBD2
j_call: TRBJ2-2
clone_size: NA
cdr3_nt: TGCGCCAGCAGCCAAGATTTTGGGCTAGCGGGAGTCACCGGGGAGCTGTTTTTT
cdr3_aa: CASSQDFGLAGVTGELFF

v_call: TRBV6-2/TRBV6-3
d_call: NA
j_call: TRBJ2-1
clone_size: many
cdr3_nt: TGTGCCAGCAGCAAGGGACCATACAATGAGCAGTTCTTC
cdr3_aa: CASSKGPYNEQFF

v_call: TRBV5-1
d_call: TRBD2
j_call: TRBJ2-7
clone_size: once
cdr3_nt: TGCGCCAGCAGCCCAGGGACTAGCAAGTCCTACGAGCAGTACTTC
cdr3_aa: CASSPGTSKSYEQYF

v_call: TRBV19
d_call: TRBD1
j_call: TRBJ2-7
clone_size: NA
cdr3_nt: TGTGTCAGCAACCGCGGGACAGGGTTTAACGAGCAGTACTTC
cdr3_aa: CVSNRGTGFNEQYF

v_call: TRBV5-1
d_call: TRBD2
j_call: TRBJ2-3
clone_size: few
cdr3_nt: TGCGCCAGCAGCCGGACTAGTGCAGATACGCAGTATTTT
cdr3_aa: CASSRTSADTQYF

v_call: TRBV11-3
d_call: TRBD2
j_call: TRBJ2-1
clone_size: few
cdr3_nt: TGTGCCAGCAGCCCGTTAGCGGGAGGTAACAATGAGCAGTTCTTC
cdr3_aa: CASSPLAGGNNEQFF